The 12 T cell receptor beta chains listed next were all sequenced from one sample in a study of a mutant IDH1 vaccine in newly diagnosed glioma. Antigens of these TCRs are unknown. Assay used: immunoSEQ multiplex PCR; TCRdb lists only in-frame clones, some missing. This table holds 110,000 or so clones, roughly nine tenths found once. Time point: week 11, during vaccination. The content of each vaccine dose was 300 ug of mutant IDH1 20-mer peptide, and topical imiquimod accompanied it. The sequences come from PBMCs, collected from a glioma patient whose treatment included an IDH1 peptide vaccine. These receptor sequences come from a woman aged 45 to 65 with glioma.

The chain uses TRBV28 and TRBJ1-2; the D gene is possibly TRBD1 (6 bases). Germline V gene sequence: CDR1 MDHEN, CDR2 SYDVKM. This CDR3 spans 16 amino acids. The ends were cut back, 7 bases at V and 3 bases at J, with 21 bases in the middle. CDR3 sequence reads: CASNKLGGGLHYGYTF. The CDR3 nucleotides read TGTGCCAGCAACAAATTGGGTGGGGGGCTTCACTATGGCTACACCTTC.

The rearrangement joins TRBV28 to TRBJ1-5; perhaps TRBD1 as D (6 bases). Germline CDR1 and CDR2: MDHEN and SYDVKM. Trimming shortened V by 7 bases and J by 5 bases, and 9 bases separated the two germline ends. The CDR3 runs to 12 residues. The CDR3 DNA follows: TGTGCCAGCAAGAACAGGGATCAGCCCCAGCATTTT. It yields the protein CASKNRDQPQHF.

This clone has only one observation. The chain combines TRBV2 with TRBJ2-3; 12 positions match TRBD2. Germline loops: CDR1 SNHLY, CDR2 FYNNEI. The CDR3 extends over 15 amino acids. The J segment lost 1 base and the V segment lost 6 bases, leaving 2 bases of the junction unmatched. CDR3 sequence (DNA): TGTGCCAGCAGACTAGCGGGAGGTGGCACAGATACGCAGTATTTT. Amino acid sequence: CASRLAGGGTDTQYF.

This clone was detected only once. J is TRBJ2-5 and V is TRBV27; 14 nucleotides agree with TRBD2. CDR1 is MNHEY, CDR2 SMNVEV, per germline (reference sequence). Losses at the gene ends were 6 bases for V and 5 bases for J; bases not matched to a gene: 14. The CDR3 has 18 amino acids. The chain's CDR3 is CASRSRTSGRYSGETQYF. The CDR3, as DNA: TGTGCCAGCAGATCAAGGACTAGCGGGAGGTATTCGGGGGAGACCCAGTACTTC.

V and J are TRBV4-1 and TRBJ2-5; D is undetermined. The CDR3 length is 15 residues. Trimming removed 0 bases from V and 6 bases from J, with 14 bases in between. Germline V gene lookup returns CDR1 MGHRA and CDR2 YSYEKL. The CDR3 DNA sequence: TGCGCCAGCAGCCAAGAAGGCCACGTGTGGAAGACCCAGTACTTC. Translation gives CASSQEGHVWKTQYF.

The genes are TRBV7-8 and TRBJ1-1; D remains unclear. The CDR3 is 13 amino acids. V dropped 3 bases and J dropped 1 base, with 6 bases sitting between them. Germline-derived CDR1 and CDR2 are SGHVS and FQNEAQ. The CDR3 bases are TGTGCCAGCAGCTTGTACGGGAACACTGAAGCTTTCTTT. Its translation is CASSLYGNTEAFF. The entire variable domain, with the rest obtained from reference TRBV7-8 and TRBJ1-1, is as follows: GAGVSQSPRYKVAKRGQDVALRCDPISGHVSLFWYQQALGQGPEFLTYFQNEAQLDKSGLPSDRFFAERPEGSVSTLKIQRTQQEDSAVYLCASSLYGNTEAFFGQGTRLTVV.

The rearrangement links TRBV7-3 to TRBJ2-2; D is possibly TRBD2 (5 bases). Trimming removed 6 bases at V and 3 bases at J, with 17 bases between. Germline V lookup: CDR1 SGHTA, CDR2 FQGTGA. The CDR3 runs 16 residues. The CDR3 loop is CASRDGLRGDTGELFF. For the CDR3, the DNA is TGTGCCAGCAGAGACGGGCTCCGGGGAGACACCGGGGAGCTGTTTTTT.

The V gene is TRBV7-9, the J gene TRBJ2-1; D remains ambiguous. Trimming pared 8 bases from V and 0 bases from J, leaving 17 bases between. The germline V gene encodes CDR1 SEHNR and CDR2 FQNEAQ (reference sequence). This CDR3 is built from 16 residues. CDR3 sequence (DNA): TGTGCCAGCGTCCCATCCCGCGATGGCTCCTACAATGAGCAGTTCTTC. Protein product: CASVPSRDGSYNEQFF. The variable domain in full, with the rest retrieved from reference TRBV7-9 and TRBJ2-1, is DTGVSQNPRHKITKRGQNVTFRCDPISEHNRLYWYRQTLGQGPEFLTYFQNEAQLEKSRLLSDRFSAERPKGSFSTLEIQRTEQGDSAMYLCASVPSRDGSYNEQFFGPGTRLTVL.

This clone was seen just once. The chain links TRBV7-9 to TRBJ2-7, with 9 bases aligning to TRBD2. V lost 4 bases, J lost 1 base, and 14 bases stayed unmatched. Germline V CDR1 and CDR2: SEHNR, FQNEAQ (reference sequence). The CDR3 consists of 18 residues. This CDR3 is CASSSRAWGSGRSYEQYF. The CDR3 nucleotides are TGTGCCAGCAGCTCCAGGGCGTGGGGTAGCGGGAGATCCTACGAGCAGTACTTC.

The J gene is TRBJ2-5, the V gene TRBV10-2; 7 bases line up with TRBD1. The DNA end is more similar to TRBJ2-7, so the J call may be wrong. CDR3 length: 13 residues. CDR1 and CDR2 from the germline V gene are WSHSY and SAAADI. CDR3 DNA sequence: TGCGCCAGCAGCCGGGACAGCGCCTACGAGCAGTACTTC. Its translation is CASSRDSAYEQYF.

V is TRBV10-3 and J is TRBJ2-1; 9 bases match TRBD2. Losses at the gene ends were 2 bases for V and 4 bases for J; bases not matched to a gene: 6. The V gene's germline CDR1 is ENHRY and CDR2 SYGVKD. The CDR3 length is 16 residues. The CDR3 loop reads CAISEPVGLAYNEQFF. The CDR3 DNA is TGTGCCATCAGTGAGCCGGTGGGACTAGCTTACAATGAGCAGTTCTTC.

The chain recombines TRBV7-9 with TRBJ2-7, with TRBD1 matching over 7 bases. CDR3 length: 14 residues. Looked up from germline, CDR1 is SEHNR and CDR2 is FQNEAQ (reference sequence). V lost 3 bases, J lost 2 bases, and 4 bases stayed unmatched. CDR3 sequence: CASSLGQPTYEQYF. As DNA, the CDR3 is TGTGCCAGCAGCTTGGGACAGCCTACCTACGAGCAGTACTTC.